One and the same sample provided the 32 T cell receptor beta chains below, sequenced in a study of CXCR3-negative and CXCR3-positive naive CD8 T cells. No antigen has been identified for these receptors. In preparing the TRB cDNA libraries, 5' RACE with UMI labels was used. After re-calling the 5' RACE reads, TCRdb lists one entry per CDR3 protein, DNA absent. The sample's table shows about 150,000 distinct CDR3 sequences. Study-wide results and caveats: In CXCR3-positive naive cells, the TRB CDR3s were more hydrophobic than in CXCR3-negative naive cells.

Sequencing was performed on naive CXCR3+ CD8+ T cells from blood. Subset described: CD45RO-CCR7+CD27+CD95- naive CD8+ T cells expressing CXCR3 (TNR3+). The receptors originated from a human donor in good health. Some clones in this sample may be carry-over from other donors' samples.

This chain joins TRBV7-9 and TRBJ2-7; TCRdb reports TRBD1, a call that lacks DNA to check it against. Germline CDR1 SEHNR, CDR2 FQNEAQ (reference sequence). The CDR3 contains 15 residues. CDR3 amino acids: CASSLGGTGHYEQYF.

The gene calls are TRBV29-1 and TRBJ2-7. This CDR3 region has 14 residues. Germline V gene data show CDR1 as SQVTM and CDR2 as ANQGSEA. CDR3: CSVEGWQGYYEQYF.

The V and J genes are TRBV28 and TRBJ2-7; TCRdb indicates TRBD1, and absent DNA this call remains unverified. Germline loops: CDR1 MDHEN, CDR2 SYDVKM. The CDR3 loop spans 15 amino acids. This CDR3 is CASSPRPGTGYEQYF.

The J gene is TRBJ1-1, the V gene TRBV13. Germline CDR1 is PRHDT and CDR2 is FYEKMQ (reference sequence). CDR3 length equals 13 residues. CDR3: CASSDGTHTEAFF. The entire variable domain, with the rest obtained from reference TRBV13 and TRBJ1-1, is as follows: AAGVIQSPRHLIKEKRETATLKCYPIPRHDTVYWYQQGPGQDPQFLISFYEKMQSDKGSIPDRFSAQQFSDYHSELNMSSLELGDSALYFCASSDGTHTEAFFGQGTRLTVV.

The chain employs TRBV11-2 and TRBJ2-3; TCRdb selects TRBD2, and the lack of DNA leaves this call unchecked. The CDR3 sequence is 19 residues long. The germline CDR1 and CDR2 sequences are SGHAT and FQNNGV. The CDR3 sequence: CASSPPLSGRSASTDTQYF.

The chain uses TRBV29-1 and TRBJ2-7; TCRdb gives TRBD1 as the D gene, but with no DNA this cannot be confirmed. CDR3 length: 13 amino acids. Looked up from germline, CDR1 is SQVTM and CDR2 is ANQGSEA. The CDR3 spells CSAGTDLSYEQYF.

The gene calls are TRBV5-1 and TRBJ2-2. Germline CDR1 SGHRS, CDR2 YFSETQ. The CDR3 length is 14 residues. The CDR3 sequence is CASGWLANTGELFF. The complete variable domain, with remaining parts taken from reference TRBV5-1 and TRBJ2-2, reads KAGVTQTPRYLIKTRGQQVTLSCSPISGHRSVSWYQQTPGQGLQFLFEYFSETQRNKGNFPGRFSGRQFSNSRSEMNVSTLELGDSALYLCASGWLANTGELFFGEGSRLTVL.

The J gene is TRBJ2-5, the V gene TRBV6-5; TCRdb returns TRBD1, unconfirmable since there is no DNA. The CDR3 is made up of 15 amino acids. Per the germline V gene, CDR1 is MNHEY and CDR2 is SVGAGI. The CDR3 is CASSYSNGAGETQYF.

V is TRBV2 and J is TRBJ2-7; TCRdb reports TRBD1, a call that lacks DNA to check it against. Per the germline V gene, CDR1 is SNHLY and CDR2 is FYNNEI. This CDR3 is built from 13 residues. CDR3: CASSEPTGGEQYF.

The rearrangement links TRBV6-5 to TRBJ1-1; no DNA is available, so the TRBD1 call from TCRdb remains unchecked. The CDR3 has 11 residues. The V gene's germline CDR1 is MNHEY and CDR2 SVGAGI. CDR3 protein: CASSQGAEAFF.

The chain joins TRBV7-8 to TRBJ2-3; there is no DNA to check the TCRdb D call of TRBD1. Germline V gene lookup returns CDR1 SGHVS and CDR2 FQNEAQ. The CDR3 consists of 19 residues. The CDR3: CASSFLGYLGQIDTDTQYF. The full variable domain, in which reference TRBV7-8 and TRBJ2-3 provide the parts outside the CDR3, is GAGVSQSPRYKVAKRGQDVALRCDPISGHVSLFWYQQALGQGPEFLTYFQNEAQLDKSGLPSDRFFAERPEGSVSTLKIQRTQQEDSAVYLCASSFLGYLGQIDTDTQYFGPGTRLTVL.

This chain joins TRBV27 and TRBJ2-7; TCRdb designates TRBD2, a call that cannot be tested without DNA. CDR1 is MNHEY and CDR2 is SMNVEV in the germline V gene (reference sequence). This CDR3 region has 14 residues. The CDR3: CASSGGEATYEQYF.

The chain is built from TRBV6-5 and TRBJ2-2; with no DNA, the TCRdb D assignment of TRBD1 cannot be verified. CDR3 length equals 15 residues. Germline V gene data show CDR1 as MNHEY and CDR2 as SVGAGI. CDR3 protein: CASSYDTQGAGELFF.

The rearrangement uses TRBV14 and TRBJ2-1; the TCRdb D gene call, TRBD1, has no DNA to confirm it. The CDR3 sequence is 12 residues long. The germline CDR1 and CDR2 sequences are SGHDN and FVKESK. CDR3 sequence: CASSLQPGEQFF.

This chain uses TRBV4-1 with TRBJ2-5; TCRdb calls TRBD1, which cannot be checked without DNA. The CDR3 covers 15 residues. Germline CDR1 reads MGHRA; CDR2 reads YSYEKL. The CDR3 reads CASSQAGRTQETQYF.

This chain connects TRBV7-2 to TRBJ2-7; the TRBD1 assignment by TCRdb is unverifiable without DNA. Per germline, CDR1 SGHTA and CDR2 FQGNSA. CDR3 length: 12 residues. The CDR3 is CASSPTGHEQYF.

The chain carries TRBV4-1 and TRBJ1-1; TCRdb designates TRBD1, a call that cannot be tested without DNA. CDR1 and CDR2 from the germline V gene are MGHRA and YSYEKL. The CDR3 has 14 amino acids. CDR3 sequence: CASSQDSGDPEAFF.

The chain carries TRBV4-3 and TRBJ2-3. The CDR3 loop spans 14 amino acids. Germline CDR1 is LGHNA and CDR2 is YSLEER. The chain's CDR3 is CASSLGLAEDTQYF.

The V call is TRBV4-3, the J call TRBJ2-7. Germline CDR1 reads LGHNA; CDR2 reads YSLEER. This CDR3 comprises 14 residues. This chain's CDR3 is CASSQEDGSYEQYF.

The rearrangement links TRBV10-3 to TRBJ1-3; TCRdb calls TRBD1, which cannot be checked without DNA. Germline values: CDR1 ENHRY, CDR2 SYGVKD. CDR3 length: 17 residues. CDR3: CAISEPGTGRSGNTIYF.

The CDR3 sequence: CASSPDRSNQPQHF. The J gene is TRBJ1-5, the V gene TRBV28; TCRdb selects TRBD1, and the lack of DNA leaves this call unchecked. CDR1 and CDR2 from the germline V gene are MDHEN and SYDVKM. CDR3 length: 14 residues. Supplemented by reference TRBV28 and TRBJ1-5, the full variable domain reads DVKVTQSSRYLVKRTGEKVFLECVQDMDHENMFWYRQDPGLGLRLIYFSYDVKMKEKGDIPEGYSVSREKKERFSLILESASTNQTSMYLCASSPDRSNQPQHFGDGTRLSIL.

V and J are TRBV29-1 and TRBJ2-7; there is no DNA to check the TCRdb D call of TRBD1. Germline-derived CDR1 and CDR2 are SQVTM and ANQGSEA. This CDR3 contains 12 residues. The CDR3 region is CSVHGQGYEQYF.

The rearrangement uses TRBV28 and TRBJ2-1; TCRdb selects TRBD2, and the lack of DNA leaves this call unchecked. Germline V gene sequence: CDR1 MDHEN, CDR2 SYDVKM. CDR3 length equals 16 residues. CDR3 amino acids: CATTGGSGTSFDEQFF.

This sequence joins TRBV20-1 and TRBJ2-2; TCRdb selects TRBD1, and the lack of DNA leaves this call unchecked. The germline gives CDR1 DFQATT, CDR2 SNEGSKA (reference sequence). The CDR3 contains 15 residues. The CDR3 sequence: CSARVTGSDTGELFF.

This chain joins TRBV6-5 and TRBJ2-5; TCRdb picks TRBD1, but there is no DNA to check that call. Germline V CDR1 and CDR2: MNHEY, SVGAGI. The CDR3 totals 15 residues. The CDR3 loop reads CASSPAGGTGETQYF.

The chain is built from TRBV7-9 and TRBJ1-4; no DNA is available, so the TRBD1 call from TCRdb remains unchecked. Germline V gives CDR1 SEHNR, CDR2 FQNEAQ (reference sequence). The CDR3 contains 15 residues. The CDR3 sequence: CASSSRQGINEKLFF.

This chain links TRBV29-1 with TRBJ1-2; checking the TCRdb D call of TRBD1 is not possible without DNA. Germline assignment: CDR1 SQVTM and CDR2 ANQGSEA. This CDR3 spans 13 amino acids. CDR3 loop: CSVEVGDRVGYTF.

The rearrangement joins TRBV28 to TRBJ1-1. The V gene's germline CDR1 is MDHEN and CDR2 SYDVKM. The CDR3 is 13 residues long. CDR3 protein: CASSSEGETEAFF.

The rearrangement uses TRBV12-3 or TRBV12-4 and TRBJ1-6; TCRdb proposes TRBD1, but this gene call is untestable without DNA. The CDR3 contains 15 residues. The CDR3 loop reads CASSLAPAGNSPLHF.

The V gene is TRBV27, the J gene TRBJ1-1. The length of the CDR3 is 14 residues. Germline values: CDR1 MNHEY, CDR2 SMNVEV (reference sequence). CDR3 protein: CASSLTVAGREAFF.

The chain combines TRBV6-5 with TRBJ2-1. The CDR3 is 11 amino acids. CDR1 and CDR2 (germline): MNHEY, SVGAGI. This chain's CDR3 is CAASRLGEQFF.

This chain uses TRBV20-1 with TRBJ2-7; the TCRdb D gene call, TRBD1, has no DNA to confirm it. CDR1 and CDR2 from the germline V gene are DFQATT and SNEGSKA (reference sequence). The CDR3 length is 14 residues. CDR3 loop: CSATDRERFDEQYF.